This TCR beta chain was identified in a study of CXCR3-negative and CXCR3-positive naive CD8 T cells. At the level of the study: The study obtained 130 million to 150 million TRB reads, about 1.5 +/- 0.3 million per library.

Germline CDR1 and CDR2: SEHNR and FQNEAQ (reference sequence). This CDR3 has 14 amino acids. UMI labels and 5' RACE were used to prepare the TRB cDNA libraries. TCRdb reanalyzed the 5' RACE reads, giving one entry per CDR3 protein sequence and no DNA. In total, the table holds approximately 38,000 distinct CDR3 sequences. Sequenced input: memory CD8+ T cells from blood. This sequence originates from a human donor in good health. Some clones in this sample may be carry-over from other donors' samples. The genes are TRBV7-9 and TRBJ2-2; TCRdb gives TRBD1 as the D gene, but with no DNA this cannot be confirmed. Here the CDR3 reads CASSPGGESGELFF.